The rows below give T cell receptor beta chains drawn from one sample of a study of blood T cell repertoires in COVID-19. Profiling relied on immunoSEQ multiplex PCR, and the TCRdb table lists in-frame clones only, not all of them. The sample lists about 190,000 clones; roughly 82% were seen once. The sample taken for sequencing was PBMCs or T cells enriched from blood (not recorded which). The receptor set was obtained from a woman younger than 45 who had recovered from COVID-19. The CDR3 runs from the conserved cysteine through the conserved F or W. A D gene is named only where the DNA matches it firmly. Size is stated for part of the rows, as once, few or many counts, or as a class when the clone is expanded.

j_gene	v_gene	d_gene	abundance	CDR3aa	CDR3nt
TRBJ2-7	TRBV28	TRBD1	.	CASRGQGSYEQYF	TGTGCCAGCAGGGGACAGGGGAGCTACGAGCAGTACTTC
TRBJ2-7	TRBV28	TRBD2	.	CASSFRGEVHEQYF	TGTGCCAGCAGTTTCCGGGGGGAAGTCCACGAGCAGTACTTC
TRBJ1-1	TRBV5-1	.	.	CASTSQGSDTEAFF	TGCGCCAGCACCTCACAGGGTTCTGACACTGAAGCTTTCTTT
TRBJ1-2	TRBV5-1	TRBD1	.	CASSLGQYGYTF	TGCGCCAGCAGCCTGGGACAGTATGGCTACACCTTC
TRBJ2-1	TRBV6-4	.	few	CASTPSASETSNEQFF	TGTGCCAGCACCCCCTCGGCTAGCGAGACATCGAATGAGCAGTTCTTC
TRBJ1-3	TRBV6-1	.	.	CASSEEGGSSGNTIYF	TGTGCCAGCAGTGAAGAGGGGGGGAGCTCTGGAAACACCATATATTTT
TRBJ2-1	TRBV5-1	TRBD1	.	CASSPGTGLYNEQFF	TGCGCCAGCAGCCCCGGGACAGGGCTCTACAATGAGCAGTTCTTC
TRBJ2-7	TRBV28	TRBD1	.	CASSYDRTGLITSYEQYF	TGTGCCAGCAGCTACGACCGGACAGGGCTAATAACCTCCTACGAGCAGTACTTC
TRBJ1-1	TRBV29-1	.	.	CSVEGGENTEAFF	TGCAGCGTTGAAGGGGGCGAGAACACTGAAGCTTTCTTT
TRBJ2-5	TRBV13	TRBD2	once	CASSLGTSGRVETQYF	TGTGCCAGCAGCTTAGGGACTAGCGGGAGGGTGGAGACCCAGTACTTC
TRBJ2-1	TRBV4-1	.	.	CASSPISPGGGTNEQFF	TGCGCCAGCAGCCCAATCTCGCCGGGGGGAGGGACAAATGAGCAGTTCTTC
TRBJ1-2	TRBV4-1	TRBD1	.	CASSHQQGNYGYTF	TGCGCCAGCAGCCACCAACAGGGGAACTATGGCTACACCTTC
TRBJ2-1	TRBV5-1	TRBD2	.	CASRPTGLAGINEQFF	TGCGCCAGTCGGCCTACAGGACTAGCGGGAATAAATGAGCAGTTCTTC
TRBJ1-2	TRBV5-1	TRBD1	.	CASSEGTGFTYGYTF	TGCGCCAGCAGCGAAGGGACAGGGTTCACCTATGGCTACACCTTC
TRBJ1-3	TRBV12-3/TRBV12-4	.	once	CASSLGSTIYF	TGTGCCAGCAGTTTGGGGAGCACCATATATTTT
TRBJ2-2	TRBV3-1/TRBV3-2	.	few	CASNQPMRTGELFF	TGTGCCAGCAACCAACCGATGAGGACCGGGGAGCTGTTTTTT
TRBJ1-1	TRBV29-1	.	.	CSVLTGVTERTFF	TGCAGCGTCCTCACCGGGGTCACGGAGAGGACTTTCTTT
TRBJ1-2	TRBV28	.	.	CASSPGTSYGYTF	TGTGCCAGCAGTCCGGGGACAAGCTATGGCTACACCTTC
TRBJ2-2	TRBV6-5	TRBD1	.	CASSYRGLTGELFF	TGTGCCAGCAGTTACAGGGGGCTTACCGGGGAGCTGTTTTTT
TRBJ2-2	TRBV27	.	.	CASSLYQRLNTGELFF	TGTGCCAGCAGTTTATATCAACGACTGAACACCGGGGAGCTGTTTTTT
TRBJ1-1	TRBV6-5	.	.	CASTILGWNDTEAFF	TGTGCCAGCACCATATTGGGCTGGAATGACACTGAAGCTTTCTTT
TRBJ2-7	TRBV11-2	TRBD1	.	CASSTGTVSYEQYF	TGTGCCAGCAGCACCGGGACAGTCTCCTACGAGCAGTACTTC
TRBJ1-4	TRBV12-3/TRBV12-4	.	.	CASSLDAEKLFF	TGTGCCAGCAGTCTAGACGCGGAAAAACTGTTTTTT
TRBJ2-7	TRBV6-5	TRBD1	.	CASSPTGSEQYF	TGTGCCAGCAGCCCGACAGGGAGTGAGCAGTACTTC
TRBJ2-3	TRBV11-3	TRBD2	.	CASSIAGSRGTDTQYF	TGTGCCAGCAGCATAGCGGGGAGCCGGGGCACAGATACGCAGTATTTT
TRBJ1-2	TRBV6-5	.	.	CASSYIQGLFDGYTF	TGTGCCAGCAGTTACATCCAGGGGTTGTTTGATGGCTACACCTTC